Reported below is one TCR beta chain. The antigen is undetermined. In the same sample, other DNA sequences code for this CDR3. This sample is drawn from a study of cytomegalovirus exposure and HLA in healthy donors. Study-wide points: Subsequent analysis showed first-cohort TCR clusters tending to co-occur in about 110 validation repertoires.

Profiled with immunoSEQ multiplex PCR; TCRdb holds only in-frame clones, not every one. The profile covers around 400,000 clones, with about nine tenths appearing a single time and 0.65% to 0.95% taken by the ten largest. This receptor was obtained from a woman aged 18-35 years in good health and CMV-seronegative. Sequences were obtained from PBMCs.

CDR3: CASSIAGGGYNEQFF. DNA of the CDR3: TGTGCCAGTAGTATAGCCGGGGGGGGATACAATGAGCAGTTCTTC. J is TRBJ2-1 and V is TRBV19, with 8 bases aligning to TRBD2. CDR3 length equals 15 residues. Losses at the gene ends were 1 base for V and 4 bases for J; bases not matched to a gene: 3. Germline V gene lookup returns CDR1 LNHDA and CDR2 SQIVND (reference sequence).